This T cell receptor beta chain emerged from a study of blood T cell repertoires in COVID-19. Looking at the study overall: PBMCs, B-cell-depleted T cells, or T cells were the source of the cDNA or gDNA that made up the material.

Original processing methods: Researchers report that nucleated cell counts were estimated from reference gene primer amplification. TCRdb keeps only in-frame clones here, not all; method: immunoSEQ multiplex PCR. That table is the source of V, J and clone size, and D and trimming were worked out from the DNA. The table shows over 15,000 clones, with 85% to 90% occurring only once. Material for sequencing was peripheral blood. The receptor comes from a man aged 55-75 years with acute or convalescent COVID-19.

The CDR3 bases are TGTGCCACCAGCAGAGATGGAGGGGAGGAGGATTCACCCCTCCACTTT. Its protein product is CATSRDGGEEDSPLHF. V is TRBV15 and J is TRBJ1-6; weak D call: TRBD1 (5 bases). The V end was cut by 0 bases, the J end by 8 bases, with 14 bases between. CDR1 is LNHNV and CDR2 is YYDKDF in the germline V gene (reference sequence). The CDR3 runs to 16 residues.